The 30 T cell receptor beta chains given below trace back to one sample, sequenced in a study of blood T cell repertoires in COVID-19. Profiled with immunoSEQ multiplex PCR; TCRdb holds only in-frame clones, not every one. Of 220,000 or so clones in the sample, about nine tenths were seen once. Sequenced material: PBMCs or T cells enriched from blood (not recorded which). These receptors came from a man aged 45-65 years who had been exposed to COVID-19.

The chain carries TRBV30 and TRBJ2-5, with a weak D call TRBD2 (7 bases). Deletions cut 5 bases from V and 5 bases from J, with 15 bases between. In germline, CDR1 is GTSNPN, CDR2 SVGIG (reference sequence). The CDR3 consists of 13 residues. CDR3: CAWDGGRGETQYF. DNA for the CDR3: TGTGCCTGGGACGGGGGGCGCGGGGAGACCCAGTACTTC.

The gene calls are TRBV19 and TRBJ1-5; D gene unclear. The germline V and J ends were trimmed by 7 bases and 0 bases, with 13 bases remaining between them. The CDR3 has 15 residues. Per germline, CDR1 LNHDA and CDR2 SQIVND (reference sequence). The CDR3 region is CASNLTPNSNQPQHF. CDR3 nucleotides: TGTGCCAGTAACTTGACTCCAAATAGCAATCAGCCCCAGCATTTT.

V gene TRBV6-5 combines with J gene TRBJ1-5; tentative D call: TRBD1 (5 bases). The germline gives CDR1 MNHEY, CDR2 SVGAGI. The V end was cut by 7 bases, the J end by 4 bases, with 11 bases between. This CDR3 region has 13 residues. This chain's CDR3 is CASTQGGNQPQHF. The CDR3 nucleotides are TGTGCCAGCACGCAGGGTGGGAATCAGCCCCAGCATTTT.

The chain is built from TRBV29-1 and TRBJ2-2, with 8 bases lining up with TRBD2. V was pared by 3 bases and J by 5 bases, with 5 bases of the junction left unmatched. CDR1 SQVTM and CDR2 ANQGSEA come from the germline V gene. The CDR3 covers 14 residues. The CDR3 DNA sequence: TGCAGCGTTGAGGACGGGAGGGCGACCGGGGAGCTGTTTTTT. As protein: CSVEDGRATGELFF.

This clone was seen a single time. The rearrangement links TRBV6-5 to TRBJ1-1, with D unresolved. The ends were cut back, 0 bases at V and 5 bases at J, with 7 bases in the middle. CDR1 and CDR2 from the germline V gene are MNHEY and SVGAGI. This CDR3 has 13 amino acids. In nucleotides, the CDR3 is TGTGCCAGCAGTTACTCGGCTGGTACTGAAGCTTTCTTT. It encodes CASSYSAGTEAFF.

V usage is TRBV11-2 and J usage is TRBJ2-1; weak D call: TRBD2 (6 bases). The germline gives CDR1 SGHAT, CDR2 FQNNGV. The V end lost 1 base, the J end lost 5 bases, and 15 bases lay between the germline ends. The CDR3 sequence is 16 residues long. The CDR3 reads CASSLVLRGEHNEQFF. DNA of the CDR3: TGTGCCAGCAGCTTAGTCTTGCGGGGCGAACACAATGAGCAGTTCTTC.

The chain is built from TRBV10-3 and TRBJ1-1; 9 bases match TRBD1. The length of the CDR3 is 15 residues. The V and J ends lost 6 bases and 1 base, in that order; junction bases with no gene match: 6. From germline, CDR1 is ENHRY and CDR2 SYGVKD. Here the CDR3 DNA reads TGTGCCATCAGCAGCCTGGGACAGGGGAACACTGAAGCTTTCTTT. It codes for CAISSLGQGNTEAFF.

The gene calls are TRBV7-2 and TRBJ2-2; a weak D match, TRBD2 (5 bases). Deletions cut 5 bases from V and 0 bases from J, with 10 bases between. The CDR3 spans 15 residues. CDR1 is SGHTA and CDR2 is FQGNSA in the germline V gene. The CDR3 nucleotides read TGTGCCAGCAGCGCAAGGAGGACGAACACCGGGGAGCTGTTTTTT. Translation: CASSARRTNTGELFF.

This clone was counted once. The chain combines TRBV27 with TRBJ1-4; D not resolved. Germline CDR1 is MNHEY and CDR2 is SMNVEV (reference sequence). This CDR3 region has 14 residues. With 2 bases removed from V and 4 bases from J, the gap between germline ends came to 8 bases. The CDR3 protein is CASSLTGVNEKLFF. DNA for the CDR3: TGTGCCAGCAGTTTAACGGGAGTTAATGAAAAACTGTTTTTT.

The rearrangement links TRBV2 to TRBJ1-5; tentative D call: TRBD1 (6 bases). Germline CDR1 reads SNHLY; CDR2 reads FYNNEI. The CDR3 is 15 amino acids. The V end lost 4 bases, the J end lost 2 bases, and 12 bases lay between the germline ends. The CDR3: CASSAQGLGNQPQHF. Written as DNA, the CDR3 is TGTGCCAGCAGTGCTCAGGGGTTAGGCAATCAGCCCCAGCATTTT.

This chain links TRBV3-1 (or the pseudogene TRBV3-2) with TRBJ2-5, with 12 nucleotides matching TRBD2. CDR3 length: 15 residues. Germline assignment: CDR1 LGHDT and CDR2 YNNKEL (reference sequence). The J segment lost 5 bases and the V segment lost 5 bases, leaving 6 bases of the junction unmatched. CDR3 coding DNA: TGTGCCAGCAGCAGACTAGCGGGAGTTTACGAGACCCAGTACTTC. Its protein is CASSRLAGVYETQYF.

This clone came up once. This chain links TRBV7-3 with TRBJ2-1, with 12 bases fitting TRBD2. With 5 bases clipped from V and 0 bases from J, the junction kept 11 bases outside the gene matches. The CDR3 has 19 residues. Germline lookup yields CDR1 SGHTA and CDR2 FQGTGA. The CDR3 loop reads CASSPWTSGNKASYNEQFF. The CDR3 DNA reads TGTGCCAGCAGCCCCTGGACTAGCGGGAACAAAGCCTCCTACAATGAGCAGTTCTTC. The whole variable domain, remainder taken from reference TRBV7-3 and TRBJ2-1, is GAGVSQTPSNKVTEKGKYVELRCDPISGHTALYWYRQSLGQGPEFLIYFQGTGAADDSGLPNDRFFAVRPEGSVSTLKIQRTERGDSAVYLCASSPWTSGNKASYNEQFFGPGTRLTVL.

The rearrangement links TRBV5-1 to TRBJ1-1; D not certain. CDR1 is SGHRS and CDR2 is YFSETQ in the germline V gene. The length of the CDR3 is 11 residues. Trimming shortened V by 1 base and J by 8 bases, and 6 bases separated the two germline ends. The CDR3 loop reads CASSLNFEAFF. The DNA of the CDR3 is TGCGCCAGCAGCTTGAACTTCGAAGCTTTCTTT.

The chain couples TRBV28 to TRBJ1-2, with D unclear. The CDR3 is 14 amino acids. Germline lookup yields CDR1 MDHEN and CDR2 SYDVKM. Deletions cut 2 bases from V and 0 bases from J, with 7 bases between. Here the CDR3 DNA reads TGTGCCAGCAGTTTAGCGGTTGCTAACTATGGCTACACCTTC. Translation: CASSLAVANYGYTF.

V is TRBV28 and J is TRBJ2-2; TRBD2 aligns across 8 bases. J was trimmed by 7 bases and V by 6 bases; bases with no gene match: 7. In germline, CDR1 is MDHEN, CDR2 SYDVKM. The CDR3 runs to 14 residues. CDR3 amino acids: CASSYRGGGGELFF. DNA of the CDR3: TGTGCCAGCAGCTATCGGGGGGGCGGCGGGGAGCTGTTTTTT.

The chain recombines TRBV7-9 with TRBJ1-1, with D perhaps TRBD1 (5 bases). CDR1 and CDR2 from the germline V gene are SEHNR and FQNEAQ (reference sequence). The V and J ends lost 1 base and 1 base respectively, with 13 bases between them. The CDR3 length is 16 residues. DNA for the CDR3: TGTGCCAGCAGCTTAGTGGCAGGGCGGGGGAACACTGAAGCTTTCTTT. Its translation: CASSLVAGRGNTEAFF.

The chain couples TRBV19 to TRBJ2-3; the D gene is possibly TRBD1 (5 bases). Per germline, CDR1 LNHDA and CDR2 SQIVND (reference sequence). The CDR3 covers 13 residues. V was pared by 2 bases and J by 5 bases, with 8 bases between. The CDR3 DNA reads as TGTGCCAGTAGTATACTAGGGGTAGATACGCAGTATTTT. Translation gives CASSILGVDTQYF.

The J gene is TRBJ1-5, the V gene TRBV28; D may be TRBD1 (5 bases). The V end lost 4 bases, the J end lost 2 bases, and 9 bases lay between the germline ends. Per the germline V gene, CDR1 is MDHEN and CDR2 is SYDVKM. CDR3 length equals 14 residues. The CDR3 DNA is TGTGCCAGCAGTTCGACAGTCCGCAATCAGCCCCAGCATTTT. This sequence encodes CASSSTVRNQPQHF. The full variable domain, its missing parts supplied by reference TRBV28 and TRBJ1-5, is DVKVTQSSRYLVKRTGEKVFLECVQDMDHENMFWYRQDPGLGLRLIYFSYDVKMKEKGDIPEGYSVSREKKERFSLILESASTNQTSMYLCASSSTVRNQPQHFGDGTRLSIL.

J is TRBJ2-1 and V is TRBV28, with TRBD2 matching over 8 bases. V lost 5 bases, J lost 9 bases, and 24 bases stayed unmatched. This CDR3 spans 19 amino acids. In germline, CDR1 is MDHEN, CDR2 SYDVKM. The CDR3 reads CASSRRRQGRTSRRGEQFF. The CDR3, as DNA: TGTGCCAGCAGTCGAAGGCGCCAAGGGCGGACTAGCCGGCGCGGTGAGCAGTTCTTC.

The chain combines TRBV13 with TRBJ1-6; D unresolved. Per germline, CDR1 PRHDT and CDR2 FYEKMQ (reference sequence). There are 16 residues in the CDR3. V lost 6 bases and J lost 0, with 12 bases in between. The CDR3 protein is CASRARLSSYNSPLHF. Written as DNA, the CDR3 is TGTGCCAGCAGAGCGAGGCTAAGCTCCTATAATTCACCCCTCCACTTT. The variable domain in full, with the rest retrieved from reference TRBV13 and TRBJ1-6, is AAGVIQSPRHLIKEKRETATLKCYPIPRHDTVYWYQQGPGQDPQFLISFYEKMQSDKGSIPDRFSAQQFSDYHSELNMSSLELGDSALYFCASRARLSSYNSPLHFGNGTRLTVT.

The V call is TRBV9, the J call TRBJ1-1, with D perhaps TRBD1 (5 bases). From germline, CDR1 is SGDLS and CDR2 YYNGEE. The CDR3 has 16 residues. Trimming stripped 4 bases from V and 5 bases from J, with 21 bases between. CDR3 coding DNA: TGTGCCAGCAGCCCCCGACAGTCCGCCGGGTGGACTGAAGCTTTCTTT. It translates to CASSPRQSAGWTEAFF.

This clone was counted once. This chain uses TRBV14 with TRBJ2-1, with D possibly TRBD2 on 6 matching bases. Germline assignment: CDR1 SGHDN and CDR2 FVKESK. With 0 bases removed from V and 9 bases from J, the gap between germline ends came to 21 bases. The CDR3 sequence is 17 residues long. CDR3 sequence reads: CASSQERGRRVGGEQFF. The CDR3 DNA is TGTGCCAGCAGCCAAGAGCGAGGGAGGAGGGTCGGGGGTGAGCAGTTCTTC.

This clone was seen just once. The V and J genes are TRBV11-2 and TRBJ1-1, with D possibly TRBD1 on 5 matching bases. CDR3 length equals 15 residues. Trimming removed 6 bases at V and 5 bases at J, with 19 bases between. Germline CDR1 SGHAT, CDR2 FQNNGV. The CDR3, as DNA: TGTGCCAGCAGTCGTAACAGGCAGGAGGGGACTGAAGCTTTCTTT. The encoded protein is CASSRNRQEGTEAFF.

J is TRBJ1-3 and V is TRBV30; weak D call: TRBD1 (5 bases). The V end lost 0 bases, the J end lost 7 bases, and 13 bases lay between the germline ends. CDR1 and CDR2 (germline): GTSNPN, SVGIG (reference sequence). This CDR3 is 14 amino acids long. The CDR3 region is CAWSVLAGGNTIYF. CDR3 nucleotides: TGTGCCTGGAGTGTTCTAGCTGGGGGGAACACCATATATTTT.

This clone was seen a handful of times. This sequence joins TRBV16 and TRBJ1-5, with D possibly matching TRBD1 (6 bases). Trimming cost V 4 bases and J 0 bases, with 10 bases left between them. This CDR3 has 15 amino acids. Germline V CDR1 and CDR2: KGHSY, FQNENV. The DNA for the CDR3 is TGTGCCAGCAGCCTCAGGGGCTCTAGCAATCAGCCCCAGCATTTT. Its translation: CASSLRGSSNQPQHF.

CDR3 bases: TGTGCCAGCAGTCAGGGACAGTCCTACGAGCAGTACGTC. Translated, it gives CASSQGQSYEQYV. The V gene is TRBV6-5, the J gene TRBJ2-7, with TRBD1 identical over 7 bases. Looked up from germline, CDR1 is MNHEY and CDR2 is SVGAGI. The CDR3 has 13 residues. The V segment lost 5 bases and the J segment 1 base; nucleotides outside the gene matches: 2.

This chain uses TRBV9 with TRBJ2-2; 7 bases are shared with TRBD2. Germline V gene sequence: CDR1 SGDLS, CDR2 YYNGEE. The CDR3 consists of 17 residues. V dropped 2 bases and J dropped 3; count of bases not matched to a gene: 10. The CDR3 region has the DNA TGTGCCAGCAGCGTTAAAGCCCCCGCGGGGGACACCGGGGAGCTGTTTTTT. This gives the protein CASSVKAPAGDTGELFF.

V gene TRBV5-1 combines with J gene TRBJ2-1, with 11 bases that match TRBD1. Germline CDR1 and CDR2: SGHRS and YFSETQ. The CDR3 totals 14 residues. V dropped 3 bases and J dropped 9; count of bases not matched to a gene: 5. CDR3 protein: CASSSGQGAGEQFF. The CDR3 coding sequence is TGCGCCAGCAGCTCTGGACAGGGGGCCGGTGAGCAGTTCTTC.

This clone was counted once. The CDR3 DNA reads as TGCGCCAGCAGCCGAGACAGTCACTCTGGAAACACCATATATTTT. Amino acids: CASSRDSHSGNTIYF. This chain joins TRBV4-1 and TRBJ1-3; D might be TRBD1 (5 bases). The V and J ends lost 4 bases and 0 bases respectively, with 10 bases between them. This CDR3 is built from 15 residues. Germline CDR1 is MGHRA and CDR2 is YSYEKL.

The rearrangement joins TRBV28 to TRBJ1-1; D unclear. The CDR3 is made up of 14 amino acids. Trimming took off 6 bases at V and 5 bases at J, with 16 bases between the two ends. The germline gives CDR1 MDHEN, CDR2 SYDVKM. The CDR3 spells CASSSGPSATEAFF. The DNA for the CDR3 is TGTGCCAGCAGCTCAGGTCCGAGTGCGACTGAAGCTTTCTTT.